This TCR beta chain was retrieved from a study of T cell changes during pregnancy in multiple sclerosis. The V gene lost 2 bases and the J gene lost 1 base, with 9 bases spanning the gap. The germline CDR1 and CDR2 sequences are SGHRS and YFSETQ. The length of the CDR3 is 14 residues. TCRdb keeps only in-frame clones here, not all; method: immunoSEQ multiplex PCR. Among some 110,000 clones listed, less than 95% were seen once. This sample comprised peripheral blood, obtained before pregnancy. The clonotype comes from a female donor with multiple sclerosis, enrolled in a pregnancy study. V usage is TRBV5-1 and J usage is TRBJ1-1; tentatively, D is TRBD1 (5 bases). The CDR3 region has the DNA TGCGCCAGCAGCTTCTCCCAGGGGAACACTGAAGCTTTCTTT. Encoded protein: CASSFSQGNTEAFF.